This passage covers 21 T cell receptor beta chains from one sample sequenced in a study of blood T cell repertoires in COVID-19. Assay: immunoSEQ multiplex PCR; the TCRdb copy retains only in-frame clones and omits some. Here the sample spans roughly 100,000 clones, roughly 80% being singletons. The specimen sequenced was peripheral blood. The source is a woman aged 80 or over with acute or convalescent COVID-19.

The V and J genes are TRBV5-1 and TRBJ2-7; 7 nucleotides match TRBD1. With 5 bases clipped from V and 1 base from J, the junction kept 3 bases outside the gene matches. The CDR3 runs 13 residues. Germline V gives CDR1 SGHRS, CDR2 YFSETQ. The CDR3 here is CASRDRISYEQYF. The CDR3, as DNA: TGCGCCAGCAGGGACAGGATTTCCTACGAGCAGTACTTC.

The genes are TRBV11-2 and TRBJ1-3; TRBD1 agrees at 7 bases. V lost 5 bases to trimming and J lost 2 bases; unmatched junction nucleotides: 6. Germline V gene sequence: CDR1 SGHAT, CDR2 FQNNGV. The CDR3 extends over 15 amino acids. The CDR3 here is CASSIDRVTGNTIYF. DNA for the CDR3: TGTGCCAGCAGCATCGACAGGGTAACTGGAAACACCATATATTTT.

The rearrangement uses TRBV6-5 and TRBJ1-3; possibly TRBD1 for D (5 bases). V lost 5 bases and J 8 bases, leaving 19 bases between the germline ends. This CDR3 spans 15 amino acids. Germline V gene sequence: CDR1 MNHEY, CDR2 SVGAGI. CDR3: CASSPLRQPRDTIYF. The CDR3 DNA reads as TGTGCCAGCAGTCCCCTGAGACAGCCAAGGGACACCATATATTTT.

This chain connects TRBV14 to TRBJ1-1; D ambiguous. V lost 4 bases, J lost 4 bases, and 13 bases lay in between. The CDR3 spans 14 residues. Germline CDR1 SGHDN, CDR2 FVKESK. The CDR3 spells CASSPREGGTEAFF. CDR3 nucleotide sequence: TGTGCCAGCAGCCCCCGGGAGGGTGGCACTGAAGCTTTCTTT.

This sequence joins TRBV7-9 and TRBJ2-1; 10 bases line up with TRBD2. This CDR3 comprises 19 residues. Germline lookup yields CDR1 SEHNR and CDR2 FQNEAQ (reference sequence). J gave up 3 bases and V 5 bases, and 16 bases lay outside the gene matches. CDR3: CASSVGLAAQGGLYNEQFF. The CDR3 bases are TGTGCCAGCAGCGTCGGACTAGCGGCGCAGGGGGGCCTCTACAATGAGCAGTTCTTC.

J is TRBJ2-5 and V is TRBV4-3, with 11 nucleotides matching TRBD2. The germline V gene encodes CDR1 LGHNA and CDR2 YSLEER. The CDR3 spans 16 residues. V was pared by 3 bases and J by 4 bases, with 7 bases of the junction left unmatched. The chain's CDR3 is CASSQGSGRGGETQYF. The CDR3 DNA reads TGCGCCAGCAGCCAGGGTAGCGGGAGGGGTGGAGAGACCCAGTACTTC.

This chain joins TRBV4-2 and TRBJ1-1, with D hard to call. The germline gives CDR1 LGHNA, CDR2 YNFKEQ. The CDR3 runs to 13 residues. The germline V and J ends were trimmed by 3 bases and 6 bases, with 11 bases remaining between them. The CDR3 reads CASSQARNPEAFF. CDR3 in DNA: TGTGCCAGCAGCCAGGCCAGAAACCCTGAAGCTTTCTTT.

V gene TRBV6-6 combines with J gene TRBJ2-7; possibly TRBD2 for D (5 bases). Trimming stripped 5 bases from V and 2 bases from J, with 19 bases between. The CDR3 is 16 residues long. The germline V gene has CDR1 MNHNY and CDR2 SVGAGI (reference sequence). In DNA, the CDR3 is TGTGCCAGCAGTAAGCGAAGAGGGAGCGCTCCCTACGAGCAGTACGTC. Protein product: CASSKRRGSAPYEQYV.

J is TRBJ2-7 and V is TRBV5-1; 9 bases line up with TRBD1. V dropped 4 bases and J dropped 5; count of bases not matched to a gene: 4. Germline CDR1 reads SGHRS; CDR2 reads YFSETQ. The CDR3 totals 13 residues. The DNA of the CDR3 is TGCGCCAGCAGCCCGGACAGGGGTAACGAGCAGTACTTC. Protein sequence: CASSPDRGNEQYF. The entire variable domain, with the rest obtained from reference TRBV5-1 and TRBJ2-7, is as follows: KAGVTQTPRYLIKTRGQQVTLSCSPISGHRSVSWYQQTPGQGLQFLFEYFSETQRNKGNFPGRFSGRQFSNSRSEMNVSTLELGDSALYLCASSPDRGNEQYFGPGTRLTVT.

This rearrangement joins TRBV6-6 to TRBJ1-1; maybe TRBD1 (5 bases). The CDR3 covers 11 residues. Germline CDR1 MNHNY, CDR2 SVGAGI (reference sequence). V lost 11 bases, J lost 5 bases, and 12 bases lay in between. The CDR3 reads CAGGVGTEAFF. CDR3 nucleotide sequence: TGTGCCGGAGGGGTCGGGACTGAAGCTTTCTTT.

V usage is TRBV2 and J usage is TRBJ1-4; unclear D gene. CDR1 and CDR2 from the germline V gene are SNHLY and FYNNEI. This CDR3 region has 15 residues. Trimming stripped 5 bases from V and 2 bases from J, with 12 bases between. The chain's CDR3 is CASSRPEVTNEKLFF. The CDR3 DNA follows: TGTGCCAGCAGTCGGCCCGAGGTCACTAATGAAAAACTGTTTTTT.

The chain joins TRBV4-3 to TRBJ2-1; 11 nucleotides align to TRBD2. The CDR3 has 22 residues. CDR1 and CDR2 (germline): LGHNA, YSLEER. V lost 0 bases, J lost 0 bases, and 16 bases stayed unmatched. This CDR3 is CASSQDPLTSGKTQGSYNEQFF. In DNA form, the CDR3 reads TGCGCCAGCAGCCAAGACCCGTTGACTAGCGGGAAGACCCAGGGCTCCTACAATGAGCAGTTCTTC.

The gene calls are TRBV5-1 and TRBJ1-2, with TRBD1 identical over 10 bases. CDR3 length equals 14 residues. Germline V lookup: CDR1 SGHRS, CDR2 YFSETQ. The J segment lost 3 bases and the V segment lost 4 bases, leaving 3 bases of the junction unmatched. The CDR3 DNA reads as TGCGCCAGCAGCACGGACAGGGGGGACTATGGCTACACCTTC. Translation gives CASSTDRGDYGYTF.

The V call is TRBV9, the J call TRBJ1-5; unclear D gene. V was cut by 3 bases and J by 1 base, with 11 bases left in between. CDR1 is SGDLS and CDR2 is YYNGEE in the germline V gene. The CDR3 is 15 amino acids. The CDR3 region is CASSAGSGSNQPQHF. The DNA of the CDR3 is TGTGCCAGCAGCGCGGGGTCTGGGAGCAATCAGCCCCAGCATTTT.

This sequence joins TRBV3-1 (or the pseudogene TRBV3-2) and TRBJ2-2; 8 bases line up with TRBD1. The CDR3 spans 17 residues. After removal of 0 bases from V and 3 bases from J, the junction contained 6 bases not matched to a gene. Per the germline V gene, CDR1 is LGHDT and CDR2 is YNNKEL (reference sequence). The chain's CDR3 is CASSQDHQGAHTGELFF. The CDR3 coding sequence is TGTGCCAGCAGCCAAGATCATCAGGGGGCACACACCGGGGAGCTGTTTTTT.

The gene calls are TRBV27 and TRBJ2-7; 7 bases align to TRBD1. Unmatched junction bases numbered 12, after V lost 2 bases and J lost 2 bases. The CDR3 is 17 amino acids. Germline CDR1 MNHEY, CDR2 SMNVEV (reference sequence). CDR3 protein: CASSLANRDSSTYEQYF. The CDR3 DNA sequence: TGTGCCAGCAGTTTAGCCAACCGGGACAGCTCCACCTACGAGCAGTACTTC.

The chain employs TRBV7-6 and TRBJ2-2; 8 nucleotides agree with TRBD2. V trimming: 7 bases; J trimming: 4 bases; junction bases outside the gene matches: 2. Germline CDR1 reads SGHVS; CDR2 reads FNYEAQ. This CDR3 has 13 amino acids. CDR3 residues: CASTGGLTGELFF. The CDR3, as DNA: TGTGCCAGCACGGGGGGGCTCACCGGGGAGCTGTTTTTT.

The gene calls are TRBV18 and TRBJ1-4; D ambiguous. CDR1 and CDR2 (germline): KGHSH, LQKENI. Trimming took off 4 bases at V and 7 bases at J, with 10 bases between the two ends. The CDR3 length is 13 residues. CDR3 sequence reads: CASSREEGEKLFF. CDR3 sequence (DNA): TGTGCCAGCTCACGGGAAGAGGGTGAAAAACTGTTTTTT. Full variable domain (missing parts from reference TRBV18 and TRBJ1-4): NAGVMQNPRHLVRRRGQEARLRCSPMKGHSHVYWYRQLPEEGLKFMVYLQKENIIDESGMPKERFSAEFPKEGPSILRIQQVVRGDSAAYFCASSREEGEKLFFGSGTQLSVL.

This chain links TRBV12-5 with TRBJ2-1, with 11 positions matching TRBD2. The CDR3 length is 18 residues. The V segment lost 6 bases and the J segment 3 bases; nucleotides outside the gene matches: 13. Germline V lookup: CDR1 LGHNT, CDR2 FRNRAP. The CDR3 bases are TGTGCTAGTGGGCGTTCAGCGGGACTAGCGGTTCTCTACAATGAGCAGTTCTTC. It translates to CASGRSAGLAVLYNEQFF.

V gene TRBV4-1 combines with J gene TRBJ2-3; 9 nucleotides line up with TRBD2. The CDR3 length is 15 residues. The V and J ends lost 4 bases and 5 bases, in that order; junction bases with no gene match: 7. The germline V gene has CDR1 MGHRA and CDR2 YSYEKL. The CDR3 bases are TGCGCCAGCAGCCCTAGCGGGACCATGGGAGATACGCAGTATTTT. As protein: CASSPSGTMGDTQYF.

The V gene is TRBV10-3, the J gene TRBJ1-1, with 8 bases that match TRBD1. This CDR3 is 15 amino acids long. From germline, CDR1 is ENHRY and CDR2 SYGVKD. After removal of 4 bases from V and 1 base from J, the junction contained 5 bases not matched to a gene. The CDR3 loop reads CAISATGAENTEAFF. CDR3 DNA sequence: TGTGCCATCAGTGCGACAGGGGCGGAGAACACTGAAGCTTTCTTT.